The rows below give T cell receptor beta chains drawn from one sample of a study of OX40 agonist ivuxolimab in advanced cancers. The data were produced by immunoSEQ multiplex PCR, yet TCRdb's version contains in-frame clones alone and is incomplete. The sample holds 55,000 to 70,000 clones; about 90% are singletons and the top ten take less than 2%. The source was CD4+ or CD8+ T cells sorted from blood, collected in a trial of the OX40 agonist ivuxolimab. The receptors come from an adult with an advanced solid tumor such as melanoma, head and neck, liver or kidney cancer. Both conserved end residues are part of each CDR3. The D gene is left open where the match is weak. Size is omitted from some rows. Given values are once, few, many or a class for expanded clones.

v_call,clone_size,j_call,d_call,cdr3_nt,cdr3_aa
TRBV7-8,NA,TRBJ1-1,NA,TGTGCCAGCAGCTTAGCCGGGGGTAACACTGAAGCTTTCTTT,CASSLAGGNTEAFF
TRBV7-2,NA,TRBJ2-1,NA,TGTGCCAGCAGCTTAGGGGTGGGTCGCTACAATGAGCAGTTCTTC,CASSLGVGRYNEQFF
TRBV18,NA,TRBJ2-7,TRBD1,TGTGCCAGCTCACCCGGACAGGGCCTCTCCTACGAGCAGTACTTC,CASSPGQGLSYEQYF
TRBV9,NA,TRBJ2-1,TRBD2,TGTGCCAGCAGACAGGGGCTTGAGACTAGCGGGGTCAATGAGCAGTTCTTC,CASRQGLETSGVNEQFF
TRBV30,NA,TRBJ2-1,NA,TGTGCCTGTGATCGGAGCGGCCTCTCGGGGAATGAGCAGTTCTTC,CACDRSGLSGNEQFF
TRBV10-3,NA,TRBJ2-1,TRBD2,TGTGCCATCAGTGTACTAGCGGGAGAAAATGAGCAGTTCTTC,CAISVLAGENEQFF
TRBV27,NA,TRBJ2-1,TRBD1,TGTGCCAGCTCAAAGGGACAGACAGTTTACAATGAGCAGTTCTTC,CASSKGQTVYNEQFF
TRBV2,NA,TRBJ1-5,NA,TGTGCCAGCAGTTTCGGCCAGGGAAGTGAGCCCCAGCATTTT,CASSFGQGSEPQHF
TRBV28,once,TRBJ1-3,NA,TGTGCCAGCGGGAGTAGCGGGGCTACTGGAAACACCATATATTTT,CASGSSGATGNTIYF
TRBV6-1,NA,TRBJ2-3,NA,TGTGCCAGCAGCGAACAGGGACACGGCACAGATACGCAGTATTTT,CASSEQGHGTDTQYF
TRBV6-5,NA,TRBJ1-3,NA,TGTGCCAGCAGTTACGCCCGCTCTGGAAACACCATATATTTT,CASSYARSGNTIYF
TRBV27,NA,TRBJ2-6,NA,TGTGCCAGCAGTTCCGGGACGGCTGGGGCCGGGGCCAACGTCCTGACTTTC,CASSSGTAGAGANVLTF
TRBV10-3,NA,TRBJ2-3,TRBD2,TGTGCCATCAGTGATAAACGGGAGGGGGACACAGATACGCAGTATTTT,CAISDKREGDTDTQYF
TRBV25-1,NA,TRBJ2-1,TRBD2,TGTGCCAGCAGCGAAGCGGGAGGGCCGGGCTATGAGCAGTTCTTC,CASSEAGGPGYEQFF
TRBV5-1,NA,TRBJ1-1,NA,TGCGCCAGCAGCTTGGGTGGGGCGGGGACTGAAGCTTTCTTT,CASSLGGAGTEAFF
TRBV5-1,NA,TRBJ1-1,NA,TGCGCCAGCAGCTCGGCCTCCGGTTCCACTGAAGCTTTCTTT,CASSSASGSTEAFF
TRBV28,NA,TRBJ2-5,TRBD2,TGTGCCAGCAGCCCCCCTAGCGGAAGATTGGGGGAGACCCAGTACTTC,CASSPPSGRLGETQYF
TRBV10-1,NA,TRBJ2-5,NA,TGCGCCAGCAGTCATCAGCCTGGGGGGCAAGAGACCCAGTACTTC,CASSHQPGGQETQYF
TRBV2,NA,TRBJ2-2,NA,TGTGCCAGCAGTGAAGCGTTCGGGGTCCCCGGGGAGCTGTTTTTT,CASSEAFGVPGELFF
TRBV2,NA,TRBJ2-2,NA,TGTGCCAGCAGTGAAGAAGGGCAGGGGAACACCGGGGAGCTGTTTTTT,CASSEEGQGNTGELFF
TRBV7-2,few,TRBJ1-3,NA,TGTGCCAGCAGCTCCGGTCTGGGGGCCGCCTCTGGAAACACCATATATTTT,CASSSGLGAASGNTIYF
TRBV21-1,NA,TRBJ2-7,NA,TGTGCCAGCAGACCGGGACTAGCGGGTGCCTACGAGCAGTACTTC,CASRPGLAGAYEQYF
TRBV7-2,NA,TRBJ1-6,NA,TGTGCCAGCAGCCCGGACGTTGGGGCAGGGAATTCACCCCTCCACTTT,CASSPDVGAGNSPLHF
TRBV29-1,NA,TRBJ1-2,NA,TGCAGCGCGCGGACAGCCAACAGGGCTGGCGGCTACACCTTC,CSARTANRAGGYTF
TRBV7-9,NA,TRBJ2-7,NA,TGTGCCAGCAGCTTATCTAAGGACTCCCACGAGCAGTACTTC,CASSLSKDSHEQYF
TRBV20-1,once,TRBJ2-7,NA,TGCAGTGCCCCGAGGGACGGCGAGCAGTACTTC,CSAPRDGEQYF
TRBV6-5,NA,TRBJ1-3,TRBD1,TGTGCCAGCAGCTCCGGGACAGCTGGAAACACCATATATTTT,CASSSGTAGNTIYF
TRBV5-4,NA,TRBJ2-7,NA,TGTGCCAGCAGCTTGGAGGGCGGGGTGGGCGAGCAGTACTTC,CASSLEGGVGEQYF